Reported below is one T cell receptor beta chain. As yet, its antigen is unknown. The data belong to a study of T cell repertoires in cytomegalovirus infection. The wider study: CMV epitopes that were recently identified and HLA-C-restricted were used alongside well-studied HLA-B-restricted ones. It was the public TCR beta signatures that indicated both CMV infection and matching HLA type.

V lost 0 bases and J 6 bases, leaving 8 bases between the germline ends. The germline V gene has CDR1 GTSNPN and CDR2 SVGIG (reference sequence). CDR3 length: 13 residues. TCRdb ran MiXCR on the reads and lists one entry per CDR3 protein. This table has some 20,000 distinct CDR3 sequences, around 43% appearing once. Study results and caveats: Pooled public TCR beta family frequency picked out CMV carriers with the relevant HLA. HLA-C-restricted CMV-specific TCR beta clonotypes prevailed in the ex vivo response.

The chain joins TRBV30 to TRBJ2-2; D is possibly TRBD2 (6 bases). The origin of this receptor is a human donor in good health (CMV status not recorded). Some clones in this sample may be carry-over from other donors' samples. The sample was CD8+ T cells from cultured PBMCs, taken from culture after CMV antigen stimulation. CDR3 loop: CAWSVGEAGELFF. CDR3 coding DNA: TGTGCCTGGAGTGTAGGGGAGGCCGGGGAGCTGTTTTTT.